This TCR beta chain was found in a study of blood T cell repertoires in COVID-19. Study context: There were acute and convalescent COVID-19 samples, and they came from the United States, Italy and Spain.

Per the original methods: Cell counts per sample came from amplifying reference gene primers. Here immunoSEQ multiplex PCR was the method, and the copy in TCRdb shows in-frame clones only, minus some. V and J calls and clone size come straight from that table; D and trimming were deduced from the DNA. Among about 220,000 clones listed, 70% to 90% were seen once. V dropped 7 bases and J dropped 10 bases, with 17 bases sitting between them. Germline values: CDR1 MNHEY, CDR2 SVGAGI. The CDR3 covers 13 residues. The sequence derives from a human donor in a cohort sampled during active COVID-19. Sequenced material: peripheral blood. This chain uses TRBV6-5 with TRBJ2-1; D might be TRBD1 (7 bases). CDR3 sequence (DNA): TGTGCCAGCAATTTAGGAGGGGGCACCGAGCAGTTCTTC. The encoded protein is CASNLGGGTEQFF.